This TCR beta chain is from a study of T cells in tumors after PD-1 blockade. For the study at large: Patients had no prior checkpoint blockade, systemic immunosuppressants, or anti-cancer therapy within 4 weeks. Patients received pembrolizumab 200 mg every 3 weeks or cemiplimab 350 mg every 2 weeks. Some patients also took daily vismodegib 150 mg during anti-PD-1 treatment.

As regards this clone: The antigen remains undetermined.

The method was immunoSEQ multiplex PCR; TCRdb's version includes in-frame clones alone and lacks a portion of them. The repertoire has tens of thousands of clones, approximately 80% of them found once; the top ten carry roughly 9.4%. Findings and limits, study-wide: About 41% of tumor TCR clonotypes were also found in blood.

Sequencing was performed on PBMCs, taken before anti-PD-1 therapy. The sequence came from a human donor with advanced basal cell or squamous cell carcinoma (not recorded which).

CDR3: CASSTSGTGVFRNTEAFF. The CDR3, as DNA: TGCGCCAGCAGCACTTCAGGGACAGGTGTTTTTCGGAACACTGAAGCTTTCTTT. The chain carries TRBV5-1 and TRBJ1-1; 8 bases match TRBD1. The CDR3 has 18 residues. CDR1 SGHRS and CDR2 YFSETQ come from the germline V gene. J lost 1 base, V lost 4 bases, and 15 bases had no gene match.